A single sample gave rise to the 26 T cell receptor beta chains below, sequenced in a study of glioma-infiltrating T cells. Using RNA template, CDR3s of TCR alpha and beta were amplified with iRepertoire arm-PCR. TCRdb re-called the multiplex PCR reads through MiXCR, storing one row per CDR3 protein. The sample holds about 93,000 distinct CDR3 sequences, around 42% seen once. The specimen sequenced was glioma tissue, nonneoplastic brain tissue, or PBMCs (not recorded which). The source of these receptors is a human donor with low-grade glioma or glioblastoma, undergoing nonglioma brain surgery, or in good health (not recorded which).

This clonotype was counted at least ten times. The gene calls are TRBV2 and TRBJ2-2; TRBD2 agrees at 8 bases. Looked up from germline, CDR1 is SNHLY and CDR2 is FYNNEI. The CDR3 is 16 residues long. V lost 6 bases to trimming and J lost 0 bases; unmatched junction nucleotides: 6. The CDR3 sequence: CASRESGGANTGELFF. The CDR3 region has the DNA TGTGCCAGCAGGGAGAGCGGGGGCGCGAACACCGGGGAGCTGTTTTTT.

This clonotype was found once. V gene TRBV20-1 combines with J gene TRBJ2-7; a possible D gene is TRBD2 (6 bases). V was shortened by 5 bases and J by 7 bases, with 24 bases between the two germline ends. In germline, CDR1 is DFQATT, CDR2 SNEGSKA (reference sequence). The CDR3 is 15 amino acids. The DNA of the CDR3 is TGCAGTGCTCCTCTGGGAGCGGGTAGCTACAATGAGCAGTACTTC. It yields the protein CSAPLGAGSYNEQYF.

This clonotype was observed at least ten times. V and J are TRBV7-2 and TRBJ1-4; possible D gene TRBD1, 5 bases. The germline V gene has CDR1 SGHTA and CDR2 FQGNSA. Trimming took 0 bases from V and 8 from J, leaving 10 bases between them. The CDR3 runs to 14 residues. CDR3 protein: CASSLAREGEKLFF. CDR3 nucleotide sequence: TGTGCCAGCAGCTTAGCCAGGGAAGGCGAAAAACTGTTTTTT. Variable domain in full (rest from reference TRBV7-2 and TRBJ1-4): GAGVSQSPSNKVTEKGKDVELRCDPISGHTALYWYRQSLGQGLEFLIYFQGNSAPDKSGLPSDRFSAERTGGSVSTLTIQRTQQEDSAVYLCASSLAREGEKLFFGSGTQLSVL.

At least ten counts were recorded for this clonotype. V is TRBV4-1 and J is TRBJ1-5, with D possibly matching TRBD1 (5 bases). The V end was cut by 2 bases, the J end by 4 bases, with 15 bases between. Looked up from germline, CDR1 is MGHRA and CDR2 is YSYEKL. The CDR3 contains 16 residues. CDR3 amino acids: CASSQMGGGSNQPQHF. The CDR3 DNA reads TGCGCCAGCAGCCAAATGGGCGGGGGATCGAATCAGCCCCAGCATTTT.

This clonotype occurred many times. This CDR3 reads CASSLVGDSGYTF. CDR3 nucleotide sequence: TGTGCCAGCAGCTTGGTAGGGGACTCTGGCTACACCTTC. The chain uses TRBV5-4 and TRBJ1-2; D perhaps matches TRBD1 (5 bases). V lost 0 bases, J lost 7 bases, and 10 bases lay in between. The CDR3 has 13 amino acids. In germline, CDR1 is SGHNT, CDR2 YYREEE (reference sequence). The variable domain in full, completed from reference TRBV5-4 and TRBJ1-2, reads ETGVTQSPTHLIKTRGQQVTLRCSSQSGHNTVSWYQQALGQGPQFIFQYYREEENGRGNFPPRFSGLQFPNYSSELNVNALELDDSALYLCASSLVGDSGYTFGSGTRLTVV.

This clonotype was recorded once. The chain employs TRBV19 and TRBJ2-7, with 10 nucleotides matching TRBD2. The CDR3 consists of 15 residues. The V gene's germline CDR1 is LNHDA and CDR2 SQIVND (reference sequence). CDR3 DNA sequence: TGTGTTAGTAGTGTAACTAGCGGGAAAGTATACGAGCAGTACTTC. Residues: CVSSVTSGKVYEQYF.

Notes on this clonotype: The final CDR3 position lacks the conserved phenylalanine or tryptophan, pointing to a likely read error. The genes are TRBV6-1 and TRBJ2-7; TRBD2 matches at 8 bases. Germline CDR1 is MNHNS and CDR2 is SASEGT. The CDR3 spans 16 residues. Trimming removed 7 bases from V and 1 base from J; junction bases left unmatched: 12. DNA of the CDR3: TGTGCCAGCATCCGAGGGCCGGGGGGGGAGTCCTACGAGCAGTACTCC. It yields the protein CASIRGPGGESYEQYS.

This clonotype showed up many times. The V and J genes are TRBV19 and TRBJ1-5; unclear D gene. This CDR3 has 14 amino acids. Germline V gene sequence: CDR1 LNHDA, CDR2 SQIVND (reference sequence). V was cut by 0 bases and J by 7 bases, with 10 bases left in between. The CDR3 nucleotides are TGTGCCAGTAGTATAGATCAAAGTTGGCAGCCCCAGCATTTT. Translated: CASSIDQSWQPQHF. Filled out from reference TRBV19 and TRBJ1-5, the complete variable domain reads DGGITQSPKYLFRKEGQNVTLSCEQNLNHDAMYWYRQDPGQGLRLIYYSQIVNDFQKGDIAEGYSVSREKKESFPLTVTSAQKNPTAFYLCASSIDQSWQPQHFGDGTRLSIL.

About this clonotype itself: A much larger clone is a single base away; this may be a read error. The chain has TRBV5-5 and TRBJ2-7, with D possibly being TRBD1 (6 bases). V was trimmed by 6 bases and J by 2 bases, leaving 18 bases between them. CDR3 length equals 15 residues. Germline V gene lookup returns CDR1 SGHKS and CDR2 YYEKEE (reference sequence). The CDR3 DNA follows: TGTGCCAGCACCGGACCAGAACAGGGTCCCTACGAGCAGTACTTC. Its protein product is CASTGPEQGPYEQYF.

This clonotype has just one count. This chain joins TRBV6-1 and TRBJ2-5; D gene unclear. The CDR3 loop spans 10 amino acids. CDR1 is MNHNS and CDR2 is SASEGT in the germline V gene. The CDR3 sequence is CVIGRETQYF. CDR3 nucleotides: TGTGTTATCGGTAGGGAGACCCAGTACTTC.

This clonotype has a count of ten or more. This rearrangement joins TRBV10-3 to TRBJ1-1; D gene unclear. V lost 10 bases and J 3 bases, leaving 9 bases between the germline ends. The CDR3 is 11 amino acids. In germline, CDR1 is ENHRY, CDR2 SYGVKD. The CDR3 region has the DNA TGTGCCACCCCCATGGACACTGAAGCTTTCTTT. It specifies CATPMDTEAFF.

The chain links TRBV27 to TRBJ2-7; 11 nucleotides align to TRBD2. CDR3 length: 18 amino acids. CDR1 MNHEY and CDR2 SMNVEV come from the germline V gene (reference sequence). Germline trimming cut 3 bases from V and 4 bases from J; bases unmatched to any gene: 14. CDR3 residues: CASSLTSLTSGVSYEQYF. Here the CDR3 DNA reads TGTGCCAGCAGTTTGACTTCTCTGACTAGCGGGGTCAGTTACGAGCAGTACTTC.

This chain joins TRBV5-4 and TRBJ1-1; maybe TRBD1 (5 bases). The CDR3 is 15 residues long. CDR1 SGHNT and CDR2 YYREEE come from the germline V gene (reference sequence). The germline V and J ends were trimmed by 6 bases and 0 bases, with 15 bases remaining between them. The CDR3 coding sequence is TGTGCCAGCATCCAGCTAGGACATGTGAACACTGAAGCTTTCTTT. Translation gives CASIQLGHVNTEAFF.

This clonotype was counted many times. The genes are TRBV7-9 and TRBJ1-1; D is ambiguous. The CDR3 is 11 residues long. The V gene lost 5 bases and the J gene lost 8 bases, with 9 bases spanning the gap. Germline values: CDR1 SEHNR, CDR2 FQNEAQ (reference sequence). The CDR3: CASSQHLEAFF. The CDR3 DNA sequence: TGTGCCAGCAGCCAACACTTAGAAGCTTTCTTT.

This clonotype was seen at least ten times. J is TRBJ2-1 and V is TRBV19; D is undetermined. Germline CDR1 and CDR2: LNHDA and SQIVND (reference sequence). This CDR3 is built from 15 residues. The V gene lost 6 bases and the J gene lost 1 base, with 13 bases spanning the gap. The CDR3 loop is CASRPLGGSYNEQFF. For the CDR3, the DNA is TGTGCCAGTAGGCCACTCGGCGGATCCTACAATGAGCAGTTCTTC.

This chain joins TRBV28 and TRBJ2-3; 13 bases are shared with TRBD2. The CDR3 runs 18 residues. Germline assignment: CDR1 MDHEN and CDR2 SYDVKM. J gave up 5 bases and V 4 bases, and 12 bases lay outside the gene matches. The CDR3 DNA reads TGTGCCAGCAGTTCTCCACCCCGGGGACTAGCGGGGAAAGATACGCAGTATTTT. Translating it yields CASSSPPRGLAGKDTQYF.

Of note for this clonotype: An end of the junction does not agree with germline; a read error may underlie this. This chain links TRBV4-1 with TRBJ1-1, with D uncertain. The CDR3 totals 13 residues. The germline gives CDR1 MGHRA, CDR2 YSYEKL. CDR3 nucleotides: TGCGCTAGCAGCCAAGTGGGTAAAACTGAAGCTTTCTTT. Translation: CASSQVGKTEAFF.

This clonotype occurred many times. The CDR3 coding sequence is TGTGCCAGCAGGATCAGCGGGAGCTCCTACGAGCAGTACTTC. This encodes CASRISGSSYEQYF. The chain links TRBV2 to TRBJ2-7, with 8 nucleotides matching TRBD2. Trimming at V came to 6 bases and at J to 0 bases, leaving 4 bases not matched to a gene. CDR3 length: 14 residues. Germline CDR1 SNHLY, CDR2 FYNNEI.

This clonotype was seen repeatedly, ten times or more. V usage is TRBV7-9 and J usage is TRBJ1-2; D not certain. The CDR3 has 14 amino acids. The germline V gene has CDR1 SEHNR and CDR2 FQNEAQ (reference sequence). V was cut by 2 bases and J by 2 bases, with 9 bases left in between. Here the CDR3 reads CASSLYTGNYGYTF. The CDR3 DNA reads as TGTGCCAGCAGCTTATACACGGGGAACTATGGCTACACCTTC.

This clonotype was detected ten times or more. The chain links TRBV19 to TRBJ1-2; perhaps TRBD1 as D (5 bases). This CDR3 is built from 13 residues. V dropped 5 bases and J dropped 3 bases, with 10 bases sitting between them. CDR1 LNHDA and CDR2 SQIVND come from the germline V gene (reference sequence). CDR3 coding DNA: TGTGCCAGTAGTGGGGCAGAGGACTATGGCTACACCTTC. Its translation: CASSGAEDYGYTF.

This clonotype was recorded many times. The chain links TRBV19 to TRBJ2-7, with a weak D call TRBD1 (6 bases). V gave up 9 bases and J gave up 0 bases, with 12 bases separating them. There are 13 residues in the CDR3. CDR1 LNHDA and CDR2 SQIVND come from the germline V gene (reference sequence). CDR3 protein: CARTGQPSYEQYF. Here the CDR3 DNA reads TGTGCCAGAACTGGACAGCCCTCCTACGAGCAGTACTTC.

This clonotype was counted ten times or more. The chain uses TRBV6-1 and TRBJ2-1; TRBD2 aligns across 12 bases. Germline CDR1 MNHNS, CDR2 SASEGT. CDR3 length equals 13 residues. V shed 9 bases, J shed 8 bases, and the junction held 5 bases outside the gene matches. CDR3 amino acids: CASRLAGEYEQFF. The CDR3 DNA follows: TGTGCCAGTAGACTAGCGGGAGAATATGAGCAGTTCTTC.

With regard to this clonotype: This could be a read error, since a much larger clone is one nucleotide away. The chain recombines TRBV13 with TRBJ1-1; D remains unclear. CDR3 length equals 14 residues. The germline gives CDR1 PRHDT, CDR2 FYEKMQ (reference sequence). DNA for the CDR3: TGTACCAGCAGCTTTCGAGGAGAGAACACTGAAGCTTTCTTT. It yields the protein CTSSFRGENTEAFF.

With respect to this clonotype: Being one base from a much bigger clone, this may be a read error. V is TRBV11-3 and J is TRBJ2-7; 8 nucleotides agree with TRBD1. Looked up from germline, CDR1 is SGHNT and CDR2 is YENEEA. V gave up 3 bases and J gave up 2 bases; unmatched junction bases: 3. This CDR3 has 14 residues. The CDR3, as DNA: TGTGCCAGCAGCTTCCAGGACAGGGCCTACGAGCAGTACTTC. Its protein is CASSFQDRAYEQYF.

Many counts were recorded for this clonotype. The chain combines TRBV7-9 with TRBJ2-7; D unresolved. Germline CDR1 SEHNR, CDR2 FQNEAQ (reference sequence). There are 13 residues in the CDR3. The ends were cut back, 1 base at V and 2 bases at J, with 6 bases in the middle. Here the CDR3 reads CASSLDLTYEQYF. In DNA form, the CDR3 reads TGTGCCAGCAGCTTAGACTTAACCTACGAGCAGTACTTC.

This clonotype has at least ten counts. The V gene is TRBV10-3, the J gene TRBJ2-7; TRBD2 aligns across 7 bases. Per the germline V gene, CDR1 is ENHRY and CDR2 is SYGVKD. The CDR3 contains 13 residues. Trimming removed 9 bases from V and 7 bases from J; junction bases left unmatched: 12. The CDR3 DNA is TGTGCCATTCGGAAGGGAGCGGGAACTGAGCAGTACTTC. Translation gives CAIRKGAGTEQYF.